The 27 T cell receptor beta chains below were found in one sample sequenced in a study of T cell repertoires in cytomegalovirus infection. One entry per CDR3 protein results from TCRdb running MiXCR on the reads. The sample has around 130,000 distinct CDR3 sequences, roughly 9% seen once; the top ten hold roughly 9.1%. What was sequenced was PBMCs. All receptors derive from a human donor in good health (CMV status not recorded). Some clones in this sample may be carry-over from other donors' samples.

This clonotype showed up many times. The chain joins TRBV28 to TRBJ1-5, with D perhaps matching TRBD1 (5 bases). CDR3 length: 15 residues. Per germline, CDR1 MDHEN and CDR2 SYDVKM. Trimming removed 5 bases from V and 4 bases from J, with 15 bases in between. CDR3 DNA sequence: TGTGCCAGCAGTCCCCCCCCCGGGGGAAATCAGCCCCAGCATTTT. It encodes CASSPPPGGNQPQHF.

This clonotype was picked up many times. The chain uses TRBV20-1 and TRBJ1-1; D gene unclear. The CDR3 sequence is 14 residues long. Per germline, CDR1 DFQATT and CDR2 SNEGSKA (reference sequence). The CDR3 nucleotides read TGCACTCCCCGGCGGGGTGGAAGGAACACTGAAGCTTTCTTT. It translates to CTPRRGGRNTEAFF.

V gene TRBV7-2 combines with J gene TRBJ2-3, with TRBD2 as a possible D gene (7 bases). Germline V gives CDR1 SGHTA, CDR2 FQGNSA. Trimming stripped 4 bases from V and 2 bases from J, with 19 bases between. This CDR3 has 17 residues. The CDR3 sequence: CASSSSWGGGNTDTQYF. The CDR3 coding sequence is TGTGCCAGCAGCTCATCGTGGGGGGGGGGCAACACAGATACGCAGTATTTT.

This clonotype was picked up many times. This chain links TRBV25-1 with TRBJ2-2; 9 nucleotides line up with TRBD1. The trim removed 2 bases at V and 3 bases at J, leaving 4 bases unmatched. The length of the CDR3 is 16 residues. Germline CDR1 and CDR2: MGHDK and SYGVNS. CDR3 region: CASSETGTGYTGELFF. The DNA for the CDR3 is TGTGCCAGCAGTGAAACCGGGACAGGGTACACCGGGGAGCTGTTTTTT.

In its sample, this clonotype was seen many times. The chain couples TRBV5-1 to TRBJ2-2; D possibly corresponds to TRBD2 (6 bases). CDR3 length: 15 amino acids. Deletions cut 7 bases from V and 1 base from J, with 14 bases between. The germline CDR1 and CDR2 sequences are SGHRS and YFSETQ. The CDR3: CASWPGLRNTGELFF. CDR3 in DNA: TGCGCCAGCTGGCCGGGACTCAGGAACACCGGGGAGCTGTTTTTT.

This clonotype turned up a few times. The chain couples TRBV28 to TRBJ2-7; 8 bases are shared with TRBD1. CDR1 and CDR2 from the germline V gene are MDHEN and SYDVKM. Germline trimming cut 2 bases from V and 2 bases from J; bases unmatched to any gene: 2. CDR3 size: 14 residues. The CDR3 reads CASSLTTGAYEQYF. As DNA, the CDR3 is TGTGCCAGCAGTTTAACGACAGGGGCCTACGAGCAGTACTTC.

This clonotype showed up many times. This chain uses TRBV6-5 with TRBJ2-1; 7 positions agree with TRBD1. J lost 4 bases, V lost 4 bases, and 4 bases had no gene match. CDR3 length: 14 residues. Germline values: CDR1 MNHEY, CDR2 SVGAGI. CDR3 loop: CASSFGTVYNEQFF. In DNA form, the CDR3 reads TGTGCCAGCAGTTTTGGGACAGTTTACAATGAGCAGTTCTTC.

A few counts support this clonotype. The rearrangement joins TRBV5-1 to TRBJ2-1; no definite D call. Per the germline V gene, CDR1 is SGHRS and CDR2 is YFSETQ. The CDR3 is 12 residues long. V shed 4 bases and J shed 0 bases, with 2 bases lying between them. The CDR3 DNA reads as TGCGCCAGCAGCGACTCCTACAATGAGCAGTTCTTC. Translating gives CASSDSYNEQFF.

This clonotype occurred many times. In nucleotides, the CDR3 is TGTGCCAGCCTATATATCCAGGAGCCCCTAGCCAAAAACATTCAGTACTTC. It specifies CASLYIQEPLAKNIQYF. The V and J genes are TRBV2 and TRBJ2-4; D call uncertain. CDR3 size: 17 residues. Trimming left V 8 bases short and J 0 bases short, with 20 bases between. The V gene's germline CDR1 is SNHLY and CDR2 FYNNEI.

This clonotype has at least ten counts. The genes are TRBV9 and TRBJ2-3; D not certain. Per the germline V gene, CDR1 is SGDLS and CDR2 is YYNGEE. Trimming took off 0 bases at V and 2 bases at J, with 16 bases between the two ends. The CDR3 totals 17 residues. In DNA form, the CDR3 reads TGTGCCAGCAGCGTAGCGCCCCAGCCGGCCTACACAGATACGCAGTATTTT. This encodes CASSVAPQPAYTDTQYF.

About this clonotype itself: Given a much more abundant clone one base away, this may be a read error. The V call is TRBV6-1, the J call TRBJ2-3; the D gene is possibly TRBD2 (6 bases). CDR1 and CDR2 from the germline V gene are MNHNS and SASEGT. This CDR3 spans 16 amino acids. This CDR3 reads CASSTWPDYRSDTQSF. In nucleotides, the CDR3 is TGTGCCAGCAGTACCTGGCCGGACTACCGGTCGGATACGCAGTCTTTT.

This clonotype turned up a few times. Here the CDR3 DNA reads TGTGCCAGCAGTTTATCTCAGGGATTGCTTAACTATGGCTACACCTTC. As protein: CASSLSQGLLNYGYTF. This rearrangement joins TRBV28 to TRBJ1-2, with D maybe TRBD1 (5 bases). V dropped 1 base and J dropped 1 base, with 13 bases sitting between them. CDR3 length: 16 amino acids. From germline, CDR1 is MDHEN and CDR2 SYDVKM.

This clonotype has ten or more counts. The chain employs TRBV12-3 or TRBV12-4 and TRBJ2-1, with 11 bases lining up with TRBD2. CDR3 length: 15 residues. The trim removed 5 bases at V and 10 bases at J, leaving 10 bases unmatched. The DNA of the CDR3 is TGTGCCAGCAGTACTAGCGGGGGCGGGGTGGAGGAGCAGTTCTTC. It is translated as CASSTSGGGVEEQFF.

This clonotype was seen a few times. The rearrangement uses TRBV27 and TRBJ1-5, with 9 bases fitting TRBD1. The CDR3 is 13 residues long. The V gene's germline CDR1 is MNHEY and CDR2 SMNVEV (reference sequence). J lost 6 bases, V lost 6 bases, and 3 bases had no gene match. The CDR3 region is CASRRQGGQPQHF. CDR3 in DNA: TGTGCCAGCAGACGACAGGGGGGTCAGCCCCAGCATTTT.

About this clonotype itself: This could be a read error, since a much larger clone is one nucleotide away. CDR3 residues: CARSPELAFSNQPQHF. In DNA, the CDR3 is TGTGCCCGCAGTCCAGAACTCGCCTTTAGCAATCAGCCCCAGCATTTT. This sequence joins TRBV27 and TRBJ1-5, with D unresolved. This CDR3 is 16 amino acids long. The germline gives CDR1 MNHEY, CDR2 SMNVEV (reference sequence).

The V gene is TRBV12-5, the J gene TRBJ1-1; D is uncertain. Germline V gives CDR1 LGHNT, CDR2 FRNRAP. The CDR3 contains 11 residues. The V end was cut by 1 base, the J end by 3 bases, with 0 bases between. Written as DNA, the CDR3 is TGTGCTAGTGGTTTGGACACTGAAGCTTTCTTT. Protein: CASGLDTEAFF.

The chain couples TRBV27 to TRBJ2-7, with D perhaps matching TRBD2 (5 bases). The CDR3 is 13 amino acids. V lost 6 bases and J 7 bases, leaving 16 bases between the germline ends. Germline V gene lookup returns CDR1 MNHEY and CDR2 SMNVEV (reference sequence). For the CDR3, the DNA is TGTGCCAGCAGAGGACGAATCACGGGGGAGCAGTACTTC. Its protein is CASRGRITGEQYF.

In its sample, this clonotype was seen many times. V usage is TRBV7-3 and J usage is TRBJ1-1; D may be TRBD1 (5 bases). The CDR3 totals 13 residues. Germline CDR1 reads SGHTA; CDR2 reads FQGTGA. The germline V and J ends were trimmed by 0 bases and 3 bases, with 5 bases remaining between them. This CDR3 is CASSLTRDTEAFF. CDR3 coding DNA: TGTGCCAGCAGCTTAACCAGGGACACTGAAGCTTTCTTT.

This clonotype has more than one count but fewer than ten. The V and J genes are TRBV29-1 and TRBJ1-4; 12 bases fit TRBD1. This CDR3 contains 12 residues. V gave up 2 bases and J gave up 16 bases; unmatched junction bases: 5. Germline V CDR1 and CDR2: SQVTM, ANQGSEA. CDR3 sequence (DNA): TGCAGCGTTGAATCCGGGACAGGGGGCTCGTTTTTT. This translates into CSVESGTGGSFF.

This clonotype was seen ten or more times. V usage is TRBV7-2 and J usage is TRBJ2-3; tentatively, D is TRBD2 (6 bases). The V gene's germline CDR1 is SGHTA and CDR2 FQGNSA. Between the trimmed V and J ends, which lost 5 bases and 2 bases, there was a span of 11 bases. The CDR3 has 14 amino acids. The CDR3 region has the DNA TGTGCCAGCAGCCCCAGACTAGACACAGATACGCAGTATTTT. This translates into CASSPRLDTDTQYF.

This clonotype was picked up many times. The chain recombines TRBV7-2 with TRBJ2-7, with D perhaps TRBD2 (6 bases). This CDR3 is built from 14 residues. Deletions cut 1 base from V and 3 bases from J, with 10 bases between. Per germline, CDR1 SGHTA and CDR2 FQGNSA. The CDR3 loop is CASSLEGLSYEQYF. Written as DNA, the CDR3 is TGTGCCAGCAGCTTAGAGGGACTGAGCTACGAGCAGTACTTC.

The genes are TRBV20-1 and TRBJ2-3, with 7 bases fitting TRBD2. Germline-derived CDR1 and CDR2 are DFQATT and SNEGSKA (reference sequence). This CDR3 is built from 14 residues. V shed 3 bases and J 2 bases; nucleotides not matched to a gene: 5. The CDR3 region has the DNA TGCAGTGCTAGGGGAGGGTTACACACAGATACGCAGTATTTT. Protein product: CSARGGLHTDTQYF.

The CDR3 here is CAISGDRNEKLFF. The DNA of the CDR3 is TGTGCCATCAGTGGGGACAGAAATGAAAAACTGTTTTTT. The genes are TRBV10-3 and TRBJ1-4, with TRBD1 identical over 7 bases. The junction had 1 base not matched to a gene; V was cut back by 4 bases and J by 5 bases. The length of the CDR3 is 13 residues. CDR1 is ENHRY, CDR2 SYGVKD, per germline.

Comment on this clonotype: Since a much larger clone is just one base distant, this may be a read error. This sequence joins TRBV23-1 and TRBJ1-6; 7 nucleotides match TRBD1. TRBV23-1 is treated as an ORF (open reading frame) with a function not yet certain. This CDR3 spans 15 amino acids. Losses at the gene ends were 2 bases for V and 7 bases for J; bases not matched to a gene: 5. For the CDR3, the DNA is TGCGCCAGCAGTCAAATCTTGGGACAGAATTCACCCCTCCACTTT. This codes for CASSQILGQNSPLHF.

This clonotype was recorded at least ten times. The V call is TRBV7-2, the J call TRBJ1-3, with a possible D match to TRBD1 (5 bases). Germline lookup yields CDR1 SGHTA and CDR2 FQGNSA. V lost 3 bases, J lost 1 base, and 10 bases lay in between. The CDR3 runs 15 residues. CDR3 sequence reads: CASSLDKISGNTIYF. The DNA for the CDR3 is TGTGCCAGCAGCTTGGACAAGATTTCTGGAAACACCATATATTTT.

This clonotype was seen many times. The rearrangement links TRBV6-1 to TRBJ1-5; D uncertain. The ends were cut back, 1 base at V and 4 bases at J, with 11 bases in the middle. The germline V gene has CDR1 MNHNS and CDR2 SASEGT. The length of the CDR3 is 15 residues. The CDR3 reads CASSEVEAGNQPQHF. The CDR3 DNA sequence: TGTGCCAGCAGTGAAGTTGAGGCAGGTAATCAGCCCCAGCATTTT.

This rearrangement joins TRBV20-1 to TRBJ2-1, with D unresolved. Looked up from germline, CDR1 is DFQATT and CDR2 is SNEGSKA (reference sequence). The CDR3 has 12 amino acids. V was shortened by 5 bases and J by 12 bases, with 17 bases between the two germline ends. The CDR3 here is CSAWVQPKGQFF. CDR3 DNA: TGCAGTGCTTGGGTTCAACCTAAGGGGCAGTTCTTC.